These 30 T cell receptor beta chains originate from one sample sequenced in a study of shared clonotypes between healthy human individuals. This table comes from immunoSEQ multiplex PCR, and its TCRdb copy is limited to in-frame clones, with some not included. The sample includes approximately 1.1 million clones, around 78% of them seen just once. The sample taken for sequencing was memory CD4+ T cells from PBMCs. Subset specified: CD45RA-negative fraction. The receptors were gathered from a man aged 18 to 29 in good health. Some clones in this sample may be carry-over from other donors' samples.

The chain has TRBV6-1 and TRBJ2-2, with a tentative D call TRBD2 (5 bases). V lost 4 bases and J lost 5, with 14 bases in between. CDR3 length equals 15 residues. The germline V gene encodes CDR1 MNHNS and CDR2 SASEGT. The CDR3 bases are TGTGCCAGCAGTGGGGGAGTGGTTCGGACCGGGGAGCTGTTTTTT. Protein: CASSGGVVRTGELFF.

The V gene is TRBV5-4, the J gene TRBJ1-2, with 10 bases matching TRBD1. From germline, CDR1 is SGHNT and CDR2 YYREEE (reference sequence). Unmatched junction bases numbered 8, after V lost 4 bases and J lost 8 bases. CDR3 length: 14 residues. CDR3 sequence (DNA): TGTGCCAGCAGCACGACAGGGGGCCAGGTCGGCTACACCTTC. Translation: CASSTTGGQVGYTF.

This clone has a single count. The V and J genes are TRBV2 and TRBJ1-1, with D unclear. CDR3 length equals 13 residues. The V gene's germline CDR1 is SNHLY and CDR2 FYNNEI. Trimming took off 4 bases at V and 7 bases at J, with 13 bases between the two ends. CDR3 DNA sequence: TGTGCCAGCAGTGTTCTAACTCCCGTTGAAGCTTTCTTT. This encodes CASSVLTPVEAFF.

The chain combines TRBV7-3 with TRBJ2-1, with 10 bases matching TRBD2. With 4 bases clipped from V and 9 bases from J, the junction kept 6 bases outside the gene matches. CDR3 length: 14 residues. Per germline, CDR1 SGHTA and CDR2 FQGTGA. The CDR3 coding sequence is TGTGCCAGCAGCTCTAGCGGGAGAGTAAGTGAGCAGTTCTTC. Protein sequence: CASSSSGRVSEQFF.

In its sample, this clone was seen once. J is TRBJ2-6 and V is TRBV30; D may be TRBD1 (6 bases). V was cut by 3 bases and J by 0 bases, with 9 bases left in between. Germline values: CDR1 GTSNPN, CDR2 SVGIG (reference sequence). CDR3 length equals 15 residues. CDR3 residues: CAWSTGFSGANVLTF. CDR3 DNA sequence: TGTGCCTGGAGCACAGGGTTCTCTGGGGCCAACGTCCTGACTTTC. Based on the CDR3 plus reference TRBV30 and TRBJ2-6, the full variable domain is SQTIHQWPATLVQPVGSPLSLECTVEGTSNPNLYWYRQAAGRGLQLLFYSVGIGQISSEVPQNLSASRPQDRQFILSSKKLLLSDSGFYLCAWSTGFSGANVLTFGAGSRLTVL.

This clone was seen once. The gene calls are TRBV27 and TRBJ2-3, with 7 positions matching TRBD1. CDR1 is MNHEY, CDR2 SMNVEV, per germline (reference sequence). V shed 5 bases, J shed 0 bases, and the junction held 2 bases outside the gene matches. The CDR3 length is 14 residues. CDR3 sequence (DNA): TGTGCCAGCAGTAGACAGGGTAGCACAGATACGCAGTATTTT. Translated: CASSRQGSTDTQYF.

The chain employs TRBV4-1 and TRBJ2-2; D possibly corresponds to TRBD2 (5 bases). The germline CDR1 and CDR2 sequences are MGHRA and YSYEKL. V lost 0 bases, J lost 6 bases, and 11 bases lay in between. The CDR3 has 15 amino acids. In DNA form, the CDR3 reads TGCGCCAGCAGCCAAGATTTTCGGGGATCCGGGGAGCTGTTTTTT. Protein product: CASSQDFRGSGELFF.

The J gene is TRBJ2-3, the V gene TRBV28, with 12 bases that match TRBD2. CDR3 length: 15 amino acids. V dropped 8 bases and J dropped 2; count of bases not matched to a gene: 5. Germline assignment: CDR1 MDHEN and CDR2 SYDVKM. The CDR3 spells CASGTSGHDTDTQYF. CDR3 DNA: TGTGCCAGCGGGACTAGCGGGCATGACACAGATACGCAGTATTTT.

This CDR3 reads CASSRGNIQYF. In nucleotides, the CDR3 is TGCGCCAGCAGCCGGGGGAACATTCAGTACTTC. The chain couples TRBV5-1 to TRBJ2-4; tentatively, D is TRBD2 (6 bases). The CDR3 is 11 amino acids. V lost 4 bases and J lost 7, with 6 bases in between. Germline values: CDR1 SGHRS, CDR2 YFSETQ.

The rearrangement joins TRBV29-1 to TRBJ1-5, with D possibly being TRBD1 (6 bases). The V end was cut by 6 bases, the J end by 6 bases, with 18 bases between. The CDR3 is 14 residues long. The germline CDR1 and CDR2 sequences are SQVTM and ANQGSEA. CDR3 sequence reads: CSVISGGLGQPQHF. The CDR3 DNA is TGCAGCGTCATATCCGGGGGGCTCGGTCAGCCCCAGCATTTT.

This clone was seen a few times. The chain has TRBV6-6 and TRBJ1-5; 7 nucleotides align to TRBD1. The CDR3 extends over 16 amino acids. V was clipped by 6 bases and J by 2 bases; unmatched bases: 10. Germline-derived CDR1 and CDR2 are MNHNY and SVGAGI (reference sequence). The CDR3 region is CASRDRVGFGNQPQHF. CDR3 bases: TGTGCCAGCAGAGACAGGGTTGGTTTCGGCAATCAGCCCCAGCATTTT.

This clone was seen a few times. The rearrangement uses TRBV28 and TRBJ2-1; D is possibly TRBD2 (5 bases). Deletions cut 6 bases from V and 0 bases from J, with 12 bases between. CDR1 and CDR2 from the germline V gene are MDHEN and SYDVKM. This CDR3 has 15 amino acids. The CDR3 reads CASRLDISSYNEQFF. CDR3 DNA: TGTGCCAGCAGACTAGACATTAGCTCCTACAATGAGCAGTTCTTC. The full variable domain, rest sourced from reference TRBV28 and TRBJ2-1, is DVKVTQSSRYLVKRTGEKVFLECVQDMDHENMFWYRQDPGLGLRLIYFSYDVKMKEKGDIPEGYSVSREKKERFSLILESASTNQTSMYLCASRLDISSYNEQFFGPGTRLTVL.

This clone was detected only a few times. In nucleotides, the CDR3 is TGCGCCAGCAGCCAAGATAATCAGAGATTCTCTGGAAACACCATATATTTT. This sequence encodes CASSQDNQRFSGNTIYF. The chain couples TRBV4-1 to TRBJ1-3; no clear D. Trimming cost V 0 bases and J 0 bases, with 12 bases left between them. The CDR3 totals 17 residues. CDR1 and CDR2 from the germline V gene are MGHRA and YSYEKL.

This clone was seen once. The chain employs TRBV29-1 and TRBJ1-1, with a possible D match to TRBD1 (5 bases). Deletions cut 7 bases from V and 4 bases from J, with 22 bases between. CDR3 length: 15 amino acids. Germline-derived CDR1 and CDR2 are SQVTM and ANQGSEA. CDR3 coding DNA: TGCAGCGGCGACAGTGGGAACCCGGGAAGCACTGAAGCTTTCTTT. The encoded protein is CSGDSGNPGSTEAFF.

The CDR3 spells CASSPQTGVRLGTEAFF. Written as DNA, the CDR3 is TGCGCCAGCAGCCCCCAGACAGGGGTCCGGTTGGGCACTGAAGCTTTCTTT. This rearrangement joins TRBV5-1 to TRBJ1-1; 8 nucleotides line up with TRBD1. This CDR3 contains 17 residues. Unmatched junction bases numbered 15, after V lost 4 bases and J lost 4 bases. CDR1 SGHRS and CDR2 YFSETQ come from the germline V gene.

V and J are TRBV6-5 and TRBJ2-1, with 14 bases identical to TRBD2. V was pared by 7 bases and J by 6 bases, with 5 bases of the junction left unmatched. The CDR3 totals 15 residues. The germline CDR1 and CDR2 sequences are MNHEY and SVGAGI. The CDR3 protein is CASTPGTSGSNEQFF. CDR3 sequence (DNA): TGTGCCAGCACCCCCGGGACTAGCGGGAGCAATGAGCAGTTCTTC.

The chain is built from TRBV18 and TRBJ2-1; the match to TRBD2 covers 7 bases. The V and J ends lost 2 bases and 5 bases, in that order; junction bases with no gene match: 6. This CDR3 has 15 residues. The germline CDR1 and CDR2 sequences are KGHSH and LQKENI. CDR3 DNA sequence: TGTGCCAGCTCACCATTGGCGGGAGTTGACAATGAGCAGTTCTTC. Translated, it gives CASSPLAGVDNEQFF. The variable domain in full, with the rest retrieved from reference TRBV18 and TRBJ2-1, is NAGVMQNPRHLVRRRGQEARLRCSPMKGHSHVYWYRQLPEEGLKFMVYLQKENIIDESGMPKERFSAEFPKEGPSILRIQQVVRGDSAAYFCASSPLAGVDNEQFFGPGTRLTVL.

The chain has TRBV5-1 and TRBJ2-5; 8 bases agree with TRBD2. The germline gives CDR1 SGHRS, CDR2 YFSETQ. The CDR3 is 16 residues long. The J segment lost 5 bases and the V segment lost 6 bases, leaving 15 bases of the junction unmatched. The DNA of the CDR3 is TGCGCCAGCAACCCGGGGGATAGCGGGGCGTGGGAGACCCAGTACTTC. Its protein product is CASNPGDSGAWETQYF.

As to this clone: A much larger clone sits a single nucleotide away, making a read error possible. The V call is TRBV7-9, the J call TRBJ2-7; the D is unclear. Per germline, CDR1 SEHNR and CDR2 FQNEAQ (reference sequence). V shed 5 bases and J shed 4 bases, with 9 bases lying between them. The CDR3 extends over 12 amino acids. CDR3 sequence (DNA): TGTGCCAGCAGCAGGGCCTCGTACGAGCAGTACTTC. Encoded protein: CASSRASYEQYF.

The chain carries TRBV30 and TRBJ2-1; 9 positions agree with TRBD2. The V gene's germline CDR1 is GTSNPN and CDR2 SVGIG (reference sequence). The ends lost 1 base at V and 8 bases at J; junction bases unmatched: 6. The CDR3 totals 14 residues. The CDR3 DNA sequence: TGTGCCTGGAGTGAGGCGGGAGGGGGCTATGAGCAGTTCTTC. Translated: CAWSEAGGGYEQFF.

The rearrangement links TRBV28 to TRBJ2-1, with TRBD2 identical over 12 bases. The CDR3 contains 16 residues. CDR1 and CDR2 from the germline V gene are MDHEN and SYDVKM. The J segment lost 9 bases and the V segment lost 7 bases, leaving 13 bases of the junction unmatched. The CDR3 region is CASTTLGTSGRPEQFF. For the CDR3, the DNA is TGTGCCAGCACTACCCTCGGGACTAGCGGGCGACCTGAGCAGTTCTTC.

The rearrangement uses TRBV2 and TRBJ2-5, with 8 positions matching TRBD1. V trimming: 5 bases; J trimming: 5 bases; junction bases outside the gene matches: 10. CDR3 length: 15 residues. Per the germline V gene, CDR1 is SNHLY and CDR2 is FYNNEI. The CDR3 loop reads CASSFPRGRGETQYF. In nucleotides, the CDR3 is TGTGCCAGCAGTTTTCCCAGGGGGCGCGGGGAGACCCAGTACTTC.

V usage is TRBV28 and J usage is TRBJ1-5, with D tentatively TRBD1 (5 bases). The CDR3 is 15 residues long. Trimming stripped 3 bases from V and 6 bases from J, with 15 bases between. Germline CDR1 reads MDHEN; CDR2 reads SYDVKM. The CDR3 here is CASSFVSREGQPQHF. CDR3 in DNA: TGTGCCAGCAGTTTTGTCTCCAGGGAAGGTCAGCCCCAGCATTTT. The entire variable domain, with the rest obtained from reference TRBV28 and TRBJ1-5, is as follows: DVKVTQSSRYLVKRTGEKVFLECVQDMDHENMFWYRQDPGLGLRLIYFSYDVKMKEKGDIPEGYSVSREKKERFSLILESASTNQTSMYLCASSFVSREGQPQHFGDGTRLSIL.

This clone has a handful of counts. The chain couples TRBV6-1 to TRBJ2-3; D is tentatively TRBD1 or TRBD2 (5 bases each). CDR3 length: 13 amino acids. V was cut by 6 bases and J by 6 bases, with 13 bases left in between. The germline V gene encodes CDR1 MNHNS and CDR2 SASEGT. The CDR3: CASRGPPRDTQYF. The CDR3 DNA reads as TGTGCCAGCAGGGGACCGCCACGCGATACGCAGTATTTT.

The chain couples TRBV7-3 to TRBJ2-2, with no clear D. V gave up 2 bases and J gave up 4 bases, with 5 bases separating them. CDR3 length equals 13 residues. CDR1 is SGHTA, CDR2 FQGTGA, per germline. This chain's CDR3 is CASSLVSTGELFF. In nucleotides, the CDR3 is TGTGCCAGCAGCTTAGTGAGCACCGGGGAGCTGTTTTTT.

This clone has just one count. The chain carries TRBV4-1 and TRBJ2-7; D gene unclear. V lost 1 base to trimming and J lost 0 bases, with 10 bases between them. The germline V gene has CDR1 MGHRA and CDR2 YSYEKL. The CDR3 sequence is 15 residues long. The CDR3 DNA follows: TGCGCCAGCAGCCAAGCTTTGGTCAGCTCCTACGAGCAGTACTTC. Its protein is CASSQALVSSYEQYF.

The chain has TRBV7-6 and TRBJ2-1; TRBD2 matches at 12 bases. CDR3 length equals 16 residues. The germline gives CDR1 SGHVS, CDR2 FNYEAQ. V was clipped by 5 bases and J by 7 bases; unmatched bases: 9. The CDR3 protein is CASSGIGTSGPNEQFF. The CDR3 DNA follows: TGTGCCAGCAGCGGGATTGGGACTAGCGGGCCAAATGAGCAGTTCTTC.

V and J are TRBV4-1 and TRBJ1-1; 9 bases are shared with TRBD1. CDR3 size: 15 residues. V was pared by 4 bases and J by 1 base, with 4 bases of the junction left unmatched. Germline V gene data show CDR1 as MGHRA and CDR2 as YSYEKL. DNA of the CDR3: TGCGCCAGCAGCCGCTGGACAGGGGCGAACACTGAAGCTTTCTTT. Protein sequence: CASSRWTGANTEAFF.

On this clone: Different DNA sequences within this sample yield the same CDR3. The chain couples TRBV7-2 to TRBJ1-3; no clear D gene. This CDR3 has 11 residues. CDR1 and CDR2 from the germline V gene are SGHTA and FQGNSA. V shed 4 bases and J shed 2 bases, with 0 bases lying between them. CDR3 DNA sequence: TGTGCCAGCAGCTCTGGAAACACCATATATTTT. Translating it yields CASSSGNTIYF.

The count of this clone is one. This rearrangement joins TRBV6-5 to TRBJ1-5, with D tentatively TRBD1 (5 bases). V was shortened by 4 bases and J by 0 bases, with 10 bases between the two germline ends. The CDR3 runs 15 residues. Germline CDR1 MNHEY, CDR2 SVGAGI. DNA for the CDR3: TGTGCCAGCAGTTCGAAAGGACATAGCAATCAGCCCCAGCATTTT. Protein sequence: CASSSKGHSNQPQHF.